Shown below are 5 T cell receptor beta chains from a single sample sequenced in a study of identical twins. TCRdb independently ran MiXCR on the 5' RACE reads; one entry per CDR3 protein. The profile shows 650,000 to 800,000 distinct CDR3 sequences, 8.6% of them singletons. This sample also belongs to another study, concerning yellow fever vaccine responses in identical twins.

Material: PBMCs. The origin of the receptors is a woman younger than 30 in good health.

In this sample, this clonotype turned up many times. The chain links TRBV14 to TRBJ2-1; 8 nucleotides align to TRBD2. Per germline, CDR1 SGHDN and CDR2 FVKESK. After removal of 4 bases from V and 4 bases from J, the junction contained 6 bases not matched to a gene. The CDR3 contains 15 residues. DNA of the CDR3: TGTGCCAGCAGCCGCCTCCCGGGAGGGTACAATGAGCAGTTCTTC. The encoded protein is CASSRLPGGYNEQFF.

This clonotype was recorded many times. The chain couples TRBV7-9 to TRBJ1-1; 7 bases agree with TRBD1. V dropped 2 bases and J dropped 1; count of bases not matched to a gene: 4. Germline V gene data show CDR1 as SEHNR and CDR2 as FQNEAQ (reference sequence). This CDR3 is 15 amino acids long. The CDR3 here is CASSLSTGANTEAFF. The CDR3 coding sequence is TGTGCCAGCAGCTTATCTACAGGGGCGAACACTGAAGCTTTCTTT.

V and J are TRBV20-1 and TRBJ2-7; TRBD2 is a possible D gene (5 bases). Trimming removed 5 bases from V and 0 bases from J, with 14 bases in between. The germline gives CDR1 DFQATT, CDR2 SNEGSKA (reference sequence). This CDR3 comprises 14 residues. CDR3 sequence (DNA): TGCAGTGCTGTGGACTCAACTATCTCCTACGAGCAGTACTTC. This encodes CSAVDSTISYEQYF.

This clonotype has just a few counts. The CDR3 nucleotides read TGTGCCAGCAGTTACTCGAGACTAGCCTACTCCTACGAGCAGTACTTC. Translation gives CASSYSRLAYSYEQYF. The chain is built from TRBV6-5 and TRBJ2-7; 7 nucleotides match TRBD2. V shed 0 bases and J 0 bases; nucleotides not matched to a gene: 5. Germline-derived CDR1 and CDR2 are MNHEY and SVGAGI. The CDR3 totals 16 residues.

The chain's CDR3 is CASSQWQNTEAFF. In DNA, the CDR3 is TGTGCCAGCAGCCAATGGCAGAACACTGAAGCTTTCTTT. The chain uses TRBV16 and TRBJ1-1; D unclear. CDR3 length: 13 amino acids. Germline CDR1 is KGHSY and CDR2 is FQNENV. V gave up 1 base and J gave up 1 base, with 4 bases separating them.